The T cell receptor beta chain described here comes from a study of blood T cells in healthy people across ages. General study findings and limits: While age rose, TCR beta diversity per million T cells dropped in a roughly linear way. Long-lived donors had more naive CD4+ cells and higher diversity than aged donors.

With a J-beta primer mix and a sample-barcoded 5' primer, a second PCR ran roughly 6 to 11 cycles. The template-switch adaptor, which had 12 random nucleotides, put a tag on each cDNA molecule. TCRdb passed the 5' RACE reads through MiXCR, listing each CDR3 protein once. The sample holds 600,000 or so distinct CDR3 sequences, about 30% seen once. CDR1 and CDR2 (germline): DFQATT, SNEGSKA (reference sequence). The CDR3 has 12 amino acids. The ends were cut back, 6 bases at V and 3 bases at J, with 8 bases in the middle. The amount of total RNA extracted per sample was at least 5 micrograms. This clonotype was seen at least ten times. Its matching antigen is unknown.

The sequence was obtained from a woman of 80 years or more in good health. The sample taken for sequencing was blood. This chain uses TRBV20-1 with TRBJ1-4; D is unresolved. The CDR3 protein is CSAEAANEKLFF. The CDR3 DNA reads TGCAGTGCGGAGGCGGCTAATGAAAAACTGTTTTTT.